What follows are 23 T cell receptor beta chains derived from one specimen sequenced in a study of blood T cell repertoires in COVID-19. Profiling relied on immunoSEQ multiplex PCR, and the TCRdb table lists in-frame clones only, not all of them. Altogether more than 200,000 clones are present, 75% to 95% being singletons, with the ten largest covering 1.5% to 2%. The sample was PBMCs or T cells enriched from blood (not recorded which). The receptors derive from a woman aged 18-29 years who had recovered from COVID-19.

This clone was detected once. The chain has TRBV7-3 and TRBJ2-2; 11 nucleotides line up with TRBD1. J lost 2 bases, V lost 5 bases, and 10 bases had no gene match. The CDR3 totals 18 residues. Germline V gene lookup returns CDR1 SGHTA and CDR2 FQGTGA. CDR3 residues: CASSPRTGGAGNTGELFF. For the CDR3, the DNA is TGTGCCAGCAGCCCCCGGACAGGGGGCGCGGGAAACACCGGGGAGCTGTTTTTT.

The chain links TRBV5-1 to TRBJ2-7; TRBD2 agrees at 7 bases. The CDR3 covers 17 residues. Trimming removed 0 bases from V and 8 bases from J; junction bases left unmatched: 17. Germline V gene lookup returns CDR1 SGHRS and CDR2 YFSETQ. The DNA of the CDR3 is TGCGCCAGCAGCTTGGAGGGCGGGAGCGCTTTATCAACGAAGCAGTACTTC. It is translated as CASSLEGGSALSTKQYF.

As for this clone: The sample holds other DNA sequences that translate to the same CDR3. V and J are TRBV12-3 or TRBV12-4 and TRBJ1-1, with TRBD1 identical over 8 bases. V was pared by 6 bases and J by 1 base, with 1 base of the junction left unmatched. CDR3 length: 13 residues. CDR3 in DNA: TGTGCCAGCAGCGGACAGGGGAACACTGAAGCTTTCTTT. Protein: CASSGQGNTEAFF.

The CDR3, as DNA: TGTGCCATCAGTGAGTCGAGGGACAGATTTTTAAAGCAGTTCTTC. Translated, it gives CAISESRDRFLKQFF. This chain connects TRBV10-3 to TRBJ2-1, with TRBD1 matching 7 bases. From germline, CDR1 is ENHRY and CDR2 SYGVKD. CDR3 length: 15 residues. Unmatched junction bases numbered 10, after V lost 0 bases and J lost 11 bases.

The chain employs TRBV13 and TRBJ1-2, with 9 bases identical to TRBD1. The CDR3 totals 15 residues. Germline loops: CDR1 PRHDT, CDR2 FYEKMQ (reference sequence). V was pared by 3 bases and J by 2 bases, with 4 bases of the junction left unmatched. The CDR3 nucleotides read TGTGCCAGCAGCTTTAGGGGACAGGGCAACTATGGCTACACCTTC. Residues: CASSFRGQGNYGYTF.

This clone has a handful of counts. The chain joins TRBV6-1 to TRBJ2-7; 10 nucleotides match TRBD2. Trimming removed 2 bases from V and 4 bases from J; junction bases left unmatched: 5. This CDR3 comprises 15 residues. Germline V CDR1 and CDR2: MNHNS, SASEGT. As DNA, the CDR3 is TGTGCCAGCAGTGAAAGGGCTAGCGGGAGTTACGAGCAGTACTTC. It translates to CASSERASGSYEQYF.

The chain joins TRBV6-2 or TRBV6-3 to TRBJ1-1; TRBD1 matches 8 bases. The CDR3 extends over 12 amino acids. Germline assignment: CDR1 MNHEY and CDR2 SVGEGT. With V trimmed by 5 bases and J by 11 bases, 7 bases remained unmatched. The DNA of the CDR3 is TGTGCCAGCAGTGGGGGGACAGGAAAGGCTTTCTTT. It translates to CASSGGTGKAFF.

The J gene is TRBJ2-7, the V gene TRBV18, with 10 bases aligning to TRBD1. The J segment lost 5 bases and the V segment lost 3 bases, leaving 7 bases of the junction unmatched. The V gene's germline CDR1 is KGHSH and CDR2 LQKENI. There are 15 residues in the CDR3. CDR3 amino acids: CASSPPGQGFDEQYF. DNA for the CDR3: TGTGCCAGCTCACCCCCGGGACAGGGGTTCGACGAGCAGTACTTC. The variable domain in full, with the rest retrieved from reference TRBV18 and TRBJ2-7, is NAGVMQNPRHLVRRRGQEARLRCSPMKGHSHVYWYRQLPEEGLKFMVYLQKENIIDESGMPKERFSAEFPKEGPSILRIQQVVRGDSAAYFCASSPPGQGFDEQYFGPGTRLTVT.

The chain recombines TRBV28 with TRBJ2-1; TRBD2 matches 8 bases. V shed 2 bases and J 3 bases; nucleotides not matched to a gene: 3. This CDR3 contains 15 residues. Per the germline V gene, CDR1 is MDHEN and CDR2 is SYDVKM. CDR3 residues: CASSLELADYNEQFF. Written as DNA, the CDR3 is TGTGCCAGCAGTTTAGAACTAGCGGACTACAATGAGCAGTTCTTC.

J is TRBJ2-1 and V is TRBV6-5; 11 nucleotides align to TRBD2. The CDR3 runs to 15 residues. V gave up 2 bases and J gave up 4 bases; unmatched junction bases: 1. From germline, CDR1 is MNHEY and CDR2 SVGAGI. CDR3 region: CASSYASGGYNEQFF. The CDR3 coding sequence is TGTGCCAGCAGTTACGCTAGCGGGGGGTACAATGAGCAGTTCTTC.

This sequence joins TRBV12-3 or TRBV12-4 and TRBJ1-2, with TRBD1 as a possible D gene (5 bases). V lost 2 bases, J lost 2 bases, and 6 bases lay in between. The CDR3 extends over 13 amino acids. CDR3 DNA sequence: TGTGCCAGCAGTTTAAAGGGGAACTATGGCTACACCTTC. This sequence encodes CASSLKGNYGYTF.

V gene TRBV19 combines with J gene TRBJ1-2; 10 nucleotides line up with TRBD1. CDR1 and CDR2 from the germline V gene are LNHDA and SQIVND (reference sequence). This CDR3 comprises 14 residues. Losses at the gene ends were 1 base for V and 8 bases for J; bases not matched to a gene: 4. The CDR3 DNA reads TGTGCCAGTAGTATAGTCAAGACAGGGGGCGGCTACACCTTC. This translates into CASSIVKTGGGYTF.

This chain links TRBV23-1 with TRBJ2-2, with 7 positions matching TRBD1. TRBV23-1 is an open reading frame whose function is uncertain. V shed 0 bases, J shed 6 bases, and the junction held 4 bases outside the gene matches. The CDR3 spans 15 residues. DNA of the CDR3: TGCGCCAGCAGTCAATCGGGGCAGGGGGCCGGGGAGCTGTTTTTT. Translation gives CASSQSGQGAGELFF.

V gene TRBV9 combines with J gene TRBJ1-4; possibly TRBD1 for D (6 bases). Trimming cost V 2 bases and J 8 bases, with 13 bases left between them. This CDR3 region has 14 residues. Per the germline V gene, CDR1 is SGDLS and CDR2 is YYNGEE. The CDR3, as DNA: TGTGCCAGCAGCGTTCAGGGGACATGGGAAAAACTGTTTTTT. Protein product: CASSVQGTWEKLFF. Drawing the rest from reference TRBV9 and TRBJ1-4, the complete variable domain is DSGVTQTPKHLITATGQRVTLRCSPRSGDLSVYWYQQSLDQGLQFLIQYYNGEERAKGNILERFSAQQFPDLHSELNLSSLELGDSALYFCASSVQGTWEKLFFGSGTQLSVL.

This chain connects TRBV7-9 to TRBJ1-1; D may be TRBD1 (5 bases). V dropped 5 bases and J dropped 4 bases, with 14 bases sitting between them. This CDR3 contains 14 residues. The germline V gene encodes CDR1 SEHNR and CDR2 FQNEAQ (reference sequence). CDR3 region: CASSVPGLGTEAFF. The CDR3 coding sequence is TGTGCCAGCAGCGTACCAGGGTTGGGCACTGAAGCTTTCTTT.

In the case of this clone: The identical CDR3 is also encoded by other nucleotide sequences in the sample. The chain links TRBV9 to TRBJ1-1; no firm D call. CDR3 length: 13 amino acids. The V end lost 3 bases, the J end lost 4 bases, and 10 bases lay between the germline ends. Germline V gene data show CDR1 as SGDLS and CDR2 as YYNGEE. DNA for the CDR3: TGTGCCAGCAGCGCCACGGGTGGCACTGAAGCTTTCTTT. Its protein is CASSATGGTEAFF.

The genes are TRBV28 and TRBJ1-1; D is perhaps TRBD1 (5 bases). V was shortened by 10 bases and J by 6 bases, with 15 bases between the two germline ends. The CDR3 covers 12 residues. Germline V gives CDR1 MDHEN, CDR2 SYDVKM. The CDR3 here is CATRGGGPEAFF. The CDR3, as DNA: TGTGCCACTCGGGGGGGTGGACCTGAAGCTTTCTTT.

The J gene is TRBJ2-3, the V gene TRBV28; TRBD2 matches 7 bases. Germline V gene data show CDR1 as MDHEN and CDR2 as SYDVKM. With 5 bases clipped from V and 1 base from J, the junction kept 6 bases outside the gene matches. The CDR3 loop spans 15 amino acids. The CDR3 here is CASSTRTSGTDTQYF. Written as DNA, the CDR3 is TGTGCCAGCAGTACCCGAACTAGCGGCACAGATACGCAGTATTTT.

The genes are TRBV5-1 and TRBJ2-7; the match to TRBD1 covers 10 bases. Germline V CDR1 and CDR2: SGHRS, YFSETQ. There are 15 residues in the CDR3. The J segment lost 5 bases and the V segment lost 1 base, leaving 6 bases of the junction unmatched. DNA of the CDR3: TGCGCCAGCAGCTTGTGGGGGACAGGGGAACACGAGCAGTACTTC. Protein product: CASSLWGTGEHEQYF.

This chain links TRBV21-1 with TRBJ1-3; no DNA check was done on the table's D call, TRBD1. TRBV21-1 is a documented pseudogene. The CDR3 has 15 residues. CDR3 coding DNA: TGTGCCAGCATCATAAGGGACACTCGGGGAAACACCATATATTTT. Amino acid sequence: CASIIRDTRGNTIYF.

The rearrangement joins TRBV5-1 to TRBJ2-7; D is unresolved. The V end was cut by 7 bases, the J end by 4 bases, with 12 bases between. The CDR3 has 12 residues. The germline CDR1 and CDR2 sequences are SGHRS and YFSETQ. The CDR3 nucleotides are TGCGCCAGCCGTCCCCTACGGTACGAGCAGTACTTC. It encodes CASRPLRYEQYF.

The genes are TRBV19 and TRBJ2-2; 14 bases align to TRBD2. The CDR3 covers 18 residues. Germline CDR1 and CDR2: LNHDA and SQIVND (reference sequence). V lost 4 bases, J lost 12 bases, and 16 bases stayed unmatched. The DNA of the CDR3 is TGTGCCAGTAGTAAGGGGAAGGGACTAGCGGGGGCCCCAGCAAAGCTGTTTTTT. This sequence encodes CASSKGKGLAGAPAKLFF.

Turning to this clone: The same CDR3 arises from other DNA sequences in this sample as well. The chain links TRBV27 to TRBJ2-3, with TRBD2 matching 9 bases. The CDR3 covers 16 residues. Losses at the gene ends were 5 bases for V and 2 bases for J; bases not matched to a gene: 8. From germline, CDR1 is MNHEY and CDR2 SMNVEV (reference sequence). The CDR3 coding sequence is TGTGCCAGCAGTCTCCAGACTAGCGGAAACACAGATACGCAGTATTTT. Protein product: CASSLQTSGNTDTQYF.